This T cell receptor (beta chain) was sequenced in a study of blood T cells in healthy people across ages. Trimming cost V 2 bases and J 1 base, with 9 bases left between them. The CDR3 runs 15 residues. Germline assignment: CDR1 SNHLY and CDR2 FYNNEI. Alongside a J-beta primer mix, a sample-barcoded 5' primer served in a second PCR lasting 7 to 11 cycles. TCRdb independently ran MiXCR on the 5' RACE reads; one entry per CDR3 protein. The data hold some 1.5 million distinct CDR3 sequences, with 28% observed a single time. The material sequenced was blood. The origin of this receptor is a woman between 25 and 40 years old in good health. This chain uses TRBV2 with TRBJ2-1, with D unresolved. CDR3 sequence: CASSERRESYNEQFF. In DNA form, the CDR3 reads TGTGCCAGCAGTGAAAGAAGGGAATCCTACAATGAGCAGTTCTTC.